This T cell receptor beta chain was identified during a study of blood T cell repertoires in COVID-19. Data came from immunoSEQ multiplex PCR; TCRdb stores just in-frame clones and leaves some out. Here the sample spans tens of thousands of clones, roughly 82% being singletons. Unmatched junction bases numbered 6, after V lost 2 bases and J lost 3 bases. The germline CDR1 and CDR2 sequences are MGHRA and YSYEKL. The CDR3 covers 16 residues. This receptor was identified in a human donor in a cohort sampled during active COVID-19. Sequencing used peripheral blood. The chain joins TRBV4-1 to TRBJ2-1; TRBD2 aligns across 8 bases. DNA for the CDR3: TGCGCCAGCAGCCAATATGCGGGGGGCCTCTACAATGAGCAGTTCTTC. Translated, it gives CASSQYAGGLYNEQFF.